This paragraph covers one T cell receptor (beta chain) sequence. The V gene end was trimmed by 10 bases and the J gene end by 3 bases; junction bases not matched to a gene: 7. Germline CDR1 is ENHRY and CDR2 is SYGVKD. This CDR3 has 14 residues. The sample is drawn from a study of blood T cell repertoires in COVID-19. Study in general: The cDNA or gDNA used as material had been derived from T cells, B-cell-depleted T cells, or PBMCs.

This table comes from immunoSEQ multiplex PCR, and its TCRdb copy is limited to in-frame clones, with some not included. The sample has approximately 210,000 clones; more than 65% are singletons. The receptor was derived from an elderly woman with acute or convalescent COVID-19. The chain combines TRBV10-3 with TRBJ2-2; 8 bases are a match to TRBD1. The sequenced sample was peripheral blood. Here the CDR3 DNA reads TGTGCCAGTAAGGTGACAGGGGACACCGGGGAGCTGTTTTTT. Residues: CASKVTGDTGELFF.